What follows are 13 T cell receptor beta chains derived from one specimen sequenced in a study of shared clonotypes between healthy human individuals (dated by TCRdb to the early 2020s). Library generation was performed with the immunoSEQ multiplex PCR assay. Drawn from immuneACCESS, this table holds only the in-frame rearrangements with V and J called that TCRdb kept. Clones are partly lost; checked studies trace under half to an unresolved V gene and leave the rest unexplained. For this sample the table gives some 2.4 million clones, of which roughly 93% were detected only once. Together, the top ten hold 0.36% of the sample. Material for sequencing was naive CD4+ T cells from PBMCs. The sample's cell subset or site label, in plain terms: CD45RA+ positively selected. These TCRs come from a man aged 18 to 29 in good health. Some clones in this sample may be carry-over from other donors' samples.

V is TRBV5-1 and J is TRBJ2-1; the match to TRBD2 covers 13 bases. In germline, CDR1 is SGHRS, CDR2 YFSETQ. This CDR3 is 15 amino acids long. V trimming: 6 bases; J trimming: 8 bases; junction bases outside the gene matches: 8. In nucleotides, the CDR3 is TGCGCCAGCACAAAGGGACTAGCGGGAATTGATGAGCAGTTCTTC. It encodes CASTKGLAGIDEQFF. The whole variable domain, filled in from reference TRBV5-1 and TRBJ2-1, reads KAGVTQTPRYLIKTRGQQVTLSCSPISGHRSVSWYQQTPGQGLQFLFEYFSETQRNKGNFPGRFSGRQFSNSRSEMNVSTLELGDSALYLCASTKGLAGIDEQFFGPGTRLTVL.

Points on this clone: In the same sample, other DNA sequences code for this CDR3. The rearrangement links TRBV29-1 to TRBJ2-4; the D gene could be TRBD1 or TRBD2 (5 bases each). Trimming pared 4 bases from V and 0 bases from J, leaving 10 bases between. The germline V gene has CDR1 SQVTM and CDR2 ANQGSEA. CDR3 size: 14 residues. Here the CDR3 DNA reads TGCAGCGTTGTGGGGGTTCTAGCCAAAAACATTCAGTACTTC. Residues: CSVVGVLAKNIQYF. The variable domain in full, completed from reference TRBV29-1 and TRBJ2-4, reads SAVISQKPSRDICQRGTSLTIQCQVDSQVTMMFWYRQQPGQSLTLIATANQGSEATYESGFVIDKFPISRPNLTFSTLTVSNMSPEDSSIYLCSVVGVLAKNIQYFGAGTRLSVL.

As concerns this clone: This sample includes further DNA sequences coding for the same CDR3. V usage is TRBV28 and J usage is TRBJ2-7; D ambiguous. CDR1 is MDHEN, CDR2 SYDVKM, per germline. The CDR3 is 13 residues long. With 5 bases removed from V and 4 bases from J, the gap between germline ends came to 12 bases. CDR3 bases: TGTGCCAGCAGTCCTAGTTCGTCGTACGAGCAGTACTTC. This codes for CASSPSSSYEQYF.

Details on this clone: The same CDR3 arises from other DNA sequences in this sample as well. This chain uses TRBV6-5 with TRBJ2-7, with 11 positions matching TRBD2. CDR3 size: 15 residues. Per the germline V gene, CDR1 is MNHEY and CDR2 is SVGAGI. Losses at the gene ends were 6 bases for V and 4 bases for J; bases not matched to a gene: 8. Here the CDR3 reads CASRPGTSGIYEQYF. CDR3 nucleotide sequence: TGTGCCAGCAGACCCGGGACTAGCGGAATTTACGAGCAGTACTTC.

The chain is built from TRBV19 and TRBJ2-7, with 12 bases lining up with TRBD1. The CDR3 is 17 residues long. V shed 3 bases, J shed 5 bases, and the junction held 11 bases outside the gene matches. Germline loops: CDR1 LNHDA, CDR2 SQIVND (reference sequence). The CDR3 nucleotides are TGTGCCAGTAGTATCCCTCGGCTGGGACAGGGGGCTAACGAGCAGTACTTC. Protein sequence: CASSIPRLGQGANEQYF. Variable domain in full (rest from reference TRBV19 and TRBJ2-7): DGGITQSPKYLFRKEGQNVTLSCEQNLNHDAMYWYRQDPGQGLRLIYYSQIVNDFQKGDIAEGYSVSREKKESFPLTVTSAQKNPTAFYLCASSIPRLGQGANEQYFGPGTRLTVT.

The V call is TRBV4-1, the J call TRBJ2-7; D gene ambiguous. The CDR3 runs 14 residues. V lost 0 bases and J lost 2, with 8 bases in between. The V gene's germline CDR1 is MGHRA and CDR2 YSYEKL. Here the CDR3 reads CASSQDNAPYEQYF. CDR3 sequence (DNA): TGCGCCAGCAGCCAAGATAACGCGCCCTACGAGCAGTACTTC.

The chain combines TRBV20-1 with TRBJ2-5; no firm D call. The CDR3 is 11 residues long. Germline assignment: CDR1 DFQATT and CDR2 SNEGSKA (reference sequence). The CDR3 loop reads CRAGRRETQYF. The CDR3 nucleotides read TGCAGGGCTGGGCGGCGGGAGACCCAGTACTTC.

This sequence joins TRBV7-9 and TRBJ2-5; D is unresolved. V was pared by 5 bases and J by 1 base, with 14 bases between. This CDR3 contains 15 residues. CDR1 SEHNR and CDR2 FQNEAQ come from the germline V gene (reference sequence). The CDR3 region is CASSPRSPTQETQYF. CDR3 in DNA: TGTGCCAGCAGCCCCAGGTCCCCGACCCAAGAGACCCAGTACTTC.

The CDR3 spells CASSPLSENTEAFF. The CDR3, as DNA: TGTGCCAGCTCACCACTCAGCGAGAACACTGAAGCTTTCTTT. The V and J genes are TRBV18 and TRBJ1-1, with D unclear. Germline CDR1 reads KGHSH; CDR2 reads LQKENI. CDR3 length: 14 residues. Trimming left V 1 base short and J 1 base short, with 7 bases between.

V is TRBV6-1 and J is TRBJ1-2, with 10 positions matching TRBD1. From germline, CDR1 is MNHNS and CDR2 SASEGT. The J segment lost 8 bases and the V segment lost 4 bases, leaving 10 bases of the junction unmatched. The CDR3 runs 15 residues. The CDR3 DNA sequence: TGTGCCAGCAGTGTCCAAACGACAGGGGGCGCGGGCTACACCTTC. This gives the protein CASSVQTTGGAGYTF.

V usage is TRBV6-5 and J usage is TRBJ2-1; no definite D call. Germline lookup yields CDR1 MNHEY and CDR2 SVGAGI. This CDR3 is 14 amino acids long. Trimming left V 0 bases short and J 8 bases short, with 11 bases between. CDR3 sequence reads: CASSYSARWDEQFF. The CDR3 DNA reads as TGTGCCAGCAGTTACTCGGCCCGGTGGGATGAGCAGTTCTTC.

The V and J genes are TRBV10-3 and TRBJ1-3; D gene uncertain. This CDR3 region has 15 residues. V dropped 2 bases and J dropped 4 bases, with 12 bases sitting between them. Per the germline V gene, CDR1 is ENHRY and CDR2 is SYGVKD. The CDR3 DNA follows: TGTGCCATCAGTGAGGGGCGCGGCGGGGGAAACACCATATATTTT. Protein product: CAISEGRGGGNTIYF.

The chain joins TRBV6-6 to TRBJ2-5, with D hard to call. The V end was cut by 2 bases, the J end by 8 bases, with 9 bases between. This CDR3 contains 12 residues. The germline V gene encodes CDR1 MNHNY and CDR2 SVGAGI (reference sequence). The DNA of the CDR3 is TGTGCCAGCAGTTACGGCGGCGGTACCCAGTACTTC. This codes for CASSYGGGTQYF.